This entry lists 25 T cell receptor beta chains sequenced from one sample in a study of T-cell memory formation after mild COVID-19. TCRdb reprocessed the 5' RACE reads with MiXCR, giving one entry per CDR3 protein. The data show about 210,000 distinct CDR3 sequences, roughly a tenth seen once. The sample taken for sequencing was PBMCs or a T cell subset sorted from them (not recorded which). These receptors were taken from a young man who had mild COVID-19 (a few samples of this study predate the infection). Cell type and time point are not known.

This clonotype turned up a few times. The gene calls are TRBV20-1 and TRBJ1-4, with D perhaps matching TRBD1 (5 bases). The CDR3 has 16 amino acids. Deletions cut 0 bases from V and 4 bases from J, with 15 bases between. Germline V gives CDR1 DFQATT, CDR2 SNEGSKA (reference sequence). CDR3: CSARDARGAGNEKLFF. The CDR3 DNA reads TGCAGTGCTAGAGATGCCCGAGGGGCGGGTAATGAAAAACTGTTTTTT.

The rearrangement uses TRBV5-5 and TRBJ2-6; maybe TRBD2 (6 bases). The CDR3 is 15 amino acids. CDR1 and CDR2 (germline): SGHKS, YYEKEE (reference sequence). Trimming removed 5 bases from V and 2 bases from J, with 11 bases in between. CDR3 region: CASSRSGPGANVLTF. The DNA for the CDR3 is TGTGCCAGCAGTCGAAGCGGGCCTGGGGCCAACGTCCTGACTTTC. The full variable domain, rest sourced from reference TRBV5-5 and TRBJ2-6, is DAGVTQSPTHLIKTRGQQVTLRCSPISGHKSVSWYQQVLGQGPQFIFQYYEKEERGRGNFPDRFSARQFPNYSSELNVNALLLGDSALYLCASSRSGPGANVLTFGAGSRLTVL.

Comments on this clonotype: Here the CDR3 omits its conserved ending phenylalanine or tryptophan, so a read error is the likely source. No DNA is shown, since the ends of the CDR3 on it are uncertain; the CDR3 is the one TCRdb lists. CDR3 residues: CASSLVVGQL. J is TRBJ1-2 and V is TRBV7-9. The CDR3 has 10 amino acids, counting both end residues. CDR1 and CDR2 from the germline V gene are SEHNR and FQNEAQ (reference sequence).

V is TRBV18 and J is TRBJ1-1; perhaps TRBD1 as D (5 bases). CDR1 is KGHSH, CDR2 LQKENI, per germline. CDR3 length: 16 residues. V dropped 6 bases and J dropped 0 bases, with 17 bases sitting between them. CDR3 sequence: CASSRSTRAMNTEAFF. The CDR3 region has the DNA TGTGCCAGCTCGCGCTCTACCAGGGCCATGAACACTGAAGCTTTCTTT. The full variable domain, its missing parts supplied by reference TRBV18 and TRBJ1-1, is NAGVMQNPRHLVRRRGQEARLRCSPMKGHSHVYWYRQLPEEGLKFMVYLQKENIIDESGMPKERFSAEFPKEGPSILRIQQVVRGDSAAYFCASSRSTRAMNTEAFFGQGTRLTVV.

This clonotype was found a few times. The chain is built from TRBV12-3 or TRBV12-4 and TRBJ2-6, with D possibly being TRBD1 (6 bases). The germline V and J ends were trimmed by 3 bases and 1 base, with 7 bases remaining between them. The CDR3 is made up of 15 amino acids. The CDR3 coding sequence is TGTGCCAGCAGTTTCAGGGGATCTGGGGCCAACGTCCTGACTTTC. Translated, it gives CASSFRGSGANVLTF.

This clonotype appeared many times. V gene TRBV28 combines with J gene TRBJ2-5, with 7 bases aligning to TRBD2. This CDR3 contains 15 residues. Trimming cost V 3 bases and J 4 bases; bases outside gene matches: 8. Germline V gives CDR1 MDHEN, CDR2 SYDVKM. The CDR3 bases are TGTGCCAGCAGTTTCCCCTCTGGGACTATAGAGACCCAGTACTTC. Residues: CASSFPSGTIETQYF.

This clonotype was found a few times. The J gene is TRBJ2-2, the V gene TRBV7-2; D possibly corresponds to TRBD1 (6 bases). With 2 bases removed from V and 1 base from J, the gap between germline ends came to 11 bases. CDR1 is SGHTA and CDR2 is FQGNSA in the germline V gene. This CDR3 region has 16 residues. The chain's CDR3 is CASSLQGIGNTGELFF. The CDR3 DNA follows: TGTGCCAGCAGCTTACAGGGGATCGGGAACACCGGGGAGCTGTTTTTT. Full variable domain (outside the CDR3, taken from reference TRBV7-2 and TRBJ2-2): GAGVSQSPSNKVTEKGKDVELRCDPISGHTALYWYRQSLGQGLEFLIYFQGNSAPDKSGLPSDRFSAERTGGSVSTLTIQRTQQEDSAVYLCASSLQGIGNTGELFFGEGSRLTVL.

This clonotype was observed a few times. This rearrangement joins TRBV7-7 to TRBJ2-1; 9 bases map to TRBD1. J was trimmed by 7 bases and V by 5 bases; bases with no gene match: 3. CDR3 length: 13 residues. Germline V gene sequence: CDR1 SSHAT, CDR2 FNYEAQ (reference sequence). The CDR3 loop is CASSPGTGNEQFF. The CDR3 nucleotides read TGTGCCAGCAGCCCGGGGACAGGGAATGAGCAGTTCTTC.

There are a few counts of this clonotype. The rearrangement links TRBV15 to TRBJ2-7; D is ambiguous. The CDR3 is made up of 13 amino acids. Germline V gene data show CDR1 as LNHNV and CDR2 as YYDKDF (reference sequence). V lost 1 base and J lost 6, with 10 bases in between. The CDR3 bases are TGTGCCACCAGCAGAGCGCACAGTCGCGAGCAGTACTTC. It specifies CATSRAHSREQYF.

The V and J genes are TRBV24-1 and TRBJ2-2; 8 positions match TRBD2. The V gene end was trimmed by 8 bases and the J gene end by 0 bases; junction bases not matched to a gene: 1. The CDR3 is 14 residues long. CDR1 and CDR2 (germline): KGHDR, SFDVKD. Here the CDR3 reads CATTGLANTGELFF. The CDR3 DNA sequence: TGTGCCACCACGGGACTAGCGAACACCGGGGAGCTGTTTTTT.

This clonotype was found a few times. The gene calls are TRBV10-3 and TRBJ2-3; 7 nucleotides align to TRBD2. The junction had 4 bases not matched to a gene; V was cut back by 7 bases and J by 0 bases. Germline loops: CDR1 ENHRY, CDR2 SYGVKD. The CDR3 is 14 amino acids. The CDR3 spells CAITGGASTDTQYF. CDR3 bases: TGTGCCATCACGGGAGGAGCCAGCACAGATACGCAGTATTTT.

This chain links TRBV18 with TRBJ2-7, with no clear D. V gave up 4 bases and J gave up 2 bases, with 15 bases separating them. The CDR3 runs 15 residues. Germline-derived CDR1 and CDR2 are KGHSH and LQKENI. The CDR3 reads CASSRPSTQAYEQYF. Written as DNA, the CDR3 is TGTGCCAGCTCACGACCGAGCACTCAGGCCTACGAGCAGTACTTC.

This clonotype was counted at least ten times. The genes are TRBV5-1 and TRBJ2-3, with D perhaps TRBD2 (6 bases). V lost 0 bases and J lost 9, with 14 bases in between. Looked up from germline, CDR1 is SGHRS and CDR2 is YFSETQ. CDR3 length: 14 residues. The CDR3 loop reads CASSLEGTLTTQYF. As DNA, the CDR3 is TGCGCCAGCAGCTTGGAAGGGACTCTAACCACGCAGTATTTT. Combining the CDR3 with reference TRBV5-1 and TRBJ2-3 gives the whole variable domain KAGVTQTPRYLIKTRGQQVTLSCSPISGHRSVSWYQQTPGQGLQFLFEYFSETQRNKGNFPGRFSGRQFSNSRSEMNVSTLELGDSALYLCASSLEGTLTTQYFGPGTRLTVL.

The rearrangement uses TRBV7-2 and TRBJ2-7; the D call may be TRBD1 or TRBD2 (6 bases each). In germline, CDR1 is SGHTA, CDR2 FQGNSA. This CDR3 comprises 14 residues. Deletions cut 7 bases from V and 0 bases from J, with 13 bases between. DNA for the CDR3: TGTGCCAGCACCCCGGGGGCTTACTCCTACGAGCAGTACGTC. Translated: CASTPGAYSYEQYV.

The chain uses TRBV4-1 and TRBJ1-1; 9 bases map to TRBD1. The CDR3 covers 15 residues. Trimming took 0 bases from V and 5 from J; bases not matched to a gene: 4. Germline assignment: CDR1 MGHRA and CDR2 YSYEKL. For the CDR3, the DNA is TGCGCCAGCAGCCAAGAACAGGGGGCAATGACTGAAGCTTTCTTT. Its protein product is CASSQEQGAMTEAFF.

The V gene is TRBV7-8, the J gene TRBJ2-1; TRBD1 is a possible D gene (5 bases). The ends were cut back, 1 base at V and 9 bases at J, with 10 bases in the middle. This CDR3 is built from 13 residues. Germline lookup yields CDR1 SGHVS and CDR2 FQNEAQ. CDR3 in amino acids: CASSLEYRREQFF. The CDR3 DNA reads TGTGCCAGCAGCTTAGAGTACAGGCGTGAGCAGTTCTTC.

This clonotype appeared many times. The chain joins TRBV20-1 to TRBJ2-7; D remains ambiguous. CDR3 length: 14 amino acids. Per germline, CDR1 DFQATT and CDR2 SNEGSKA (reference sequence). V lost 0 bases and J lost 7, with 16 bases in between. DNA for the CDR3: TGCAGTGCTAGAGATGTGCTTGACCCCCTTGAGCAGTACTTC. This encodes CSARDVLDPLEQYF.

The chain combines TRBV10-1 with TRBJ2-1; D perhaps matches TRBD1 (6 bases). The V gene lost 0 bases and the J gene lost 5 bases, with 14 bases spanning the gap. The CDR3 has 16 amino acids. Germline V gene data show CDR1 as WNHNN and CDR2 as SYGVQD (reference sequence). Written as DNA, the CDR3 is TGCGCCAGCAGTGAGTCATACAGGGTGGGGGACAATGAGCAGTTCTTC. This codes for CASSESYRVGDNEQFF.

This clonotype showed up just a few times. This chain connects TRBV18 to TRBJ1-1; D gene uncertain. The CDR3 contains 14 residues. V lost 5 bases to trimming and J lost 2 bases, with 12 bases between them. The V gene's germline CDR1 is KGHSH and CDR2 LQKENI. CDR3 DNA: TGTGCCAGCTCATCGACCGGGAGTAACACTGAAGCTTTCTTT. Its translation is CASSSTGSNTEAFF.

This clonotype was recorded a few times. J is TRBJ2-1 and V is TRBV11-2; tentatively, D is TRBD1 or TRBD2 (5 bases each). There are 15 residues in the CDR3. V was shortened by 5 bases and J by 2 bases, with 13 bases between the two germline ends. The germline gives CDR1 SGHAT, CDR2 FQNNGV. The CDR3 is CASSDYGGTYNEQFF. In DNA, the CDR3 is TGTGCCAGCAGCGACTATGGGGGTACCTACAATGAGCAGTTCTTC.

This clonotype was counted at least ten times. DNA for the CDR3: TGCGCCAGCAGCCAAGATACCAGCGGGGGGGCCATGGATACGCAGTATTTT. It encodes CASSQDTSGGAMDTQYF. The chain joins TRBV4-3 to TRBJ2-3; 10 bases map to TRBD2. V shed 0 bases and J 6 bases; nucleotides not matched to a gene: 9. Per germline, CDR1 LGHNA and CDR2 YSLEER. This CDR3 comprises 17 residues.

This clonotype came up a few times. CDR3 sequence reads: CASSGTPRGSPLHF. DNA of the CDR3: TGTGCCAGCAGCGGGACGCCCCGAGGGTCACCCCTCCACTTT. The V gene is TRBV9, the J gene TRBJ1-6; unclear D gene. In germline, CDR1 is SGDLS, CDR2 YYNGEE. This CDR3 has 14 amino acids. Trimming pared 3 bases from V and 10 bases from J, leaving 14 bases between.

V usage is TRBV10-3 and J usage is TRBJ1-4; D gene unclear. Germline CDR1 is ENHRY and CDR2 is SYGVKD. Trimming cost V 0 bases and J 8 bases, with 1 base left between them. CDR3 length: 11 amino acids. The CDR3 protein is CAISESEKLFF. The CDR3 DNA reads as TGTGCCATCAGTGAGTCGGAAAAACTGTTTTTT.

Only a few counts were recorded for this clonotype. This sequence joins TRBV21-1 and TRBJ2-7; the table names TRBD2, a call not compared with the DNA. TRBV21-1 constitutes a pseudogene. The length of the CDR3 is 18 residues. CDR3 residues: CASNLRRGISGRPWEQYF. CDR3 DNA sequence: TGTGCCAGCAACCTGAGACGGGGAATTAGCGGTCGCCCTTGGGAGCAGTACTTC.

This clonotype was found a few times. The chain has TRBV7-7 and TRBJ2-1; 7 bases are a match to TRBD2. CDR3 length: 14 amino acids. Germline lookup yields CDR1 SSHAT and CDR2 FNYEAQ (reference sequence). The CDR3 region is CATSPGEGYNEQFF. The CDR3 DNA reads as TGTGCTACCTCCCCCGGGGAGGGATACAATGAGCAGTTCTTC.